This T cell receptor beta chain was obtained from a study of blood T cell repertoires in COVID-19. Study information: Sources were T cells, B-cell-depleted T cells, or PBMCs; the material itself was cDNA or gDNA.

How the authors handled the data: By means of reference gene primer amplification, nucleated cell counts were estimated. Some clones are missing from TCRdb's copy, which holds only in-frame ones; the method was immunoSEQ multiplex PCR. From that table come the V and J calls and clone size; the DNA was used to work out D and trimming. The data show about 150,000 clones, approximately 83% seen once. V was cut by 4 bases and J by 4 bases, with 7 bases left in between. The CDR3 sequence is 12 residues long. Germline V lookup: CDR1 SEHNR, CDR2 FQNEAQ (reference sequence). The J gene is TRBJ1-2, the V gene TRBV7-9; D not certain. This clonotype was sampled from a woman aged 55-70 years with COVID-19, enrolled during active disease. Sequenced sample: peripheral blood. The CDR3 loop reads CASSSQAYGYTF. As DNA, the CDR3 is TGTGCCAGCAGCTCTCAGGCCTATGGCTACACCTTC.